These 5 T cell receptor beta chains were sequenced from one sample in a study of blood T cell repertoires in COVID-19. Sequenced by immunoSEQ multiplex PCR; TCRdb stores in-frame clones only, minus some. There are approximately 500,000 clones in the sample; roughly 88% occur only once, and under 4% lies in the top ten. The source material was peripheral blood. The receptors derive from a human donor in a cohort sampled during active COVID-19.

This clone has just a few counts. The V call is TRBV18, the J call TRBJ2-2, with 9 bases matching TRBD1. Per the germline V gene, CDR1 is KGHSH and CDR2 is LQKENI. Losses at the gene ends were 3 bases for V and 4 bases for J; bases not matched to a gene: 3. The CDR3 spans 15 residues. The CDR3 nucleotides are TGTGCCAGCTCACCGAGGACAGGGGCCACCGGGGAGCTGTTTTTT. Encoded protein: CASSPRTGATGELFF.

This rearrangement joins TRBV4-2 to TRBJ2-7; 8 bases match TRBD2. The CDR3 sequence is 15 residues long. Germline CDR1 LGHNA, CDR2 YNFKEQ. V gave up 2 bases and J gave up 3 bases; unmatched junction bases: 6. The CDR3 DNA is TGTGCCAGCAGCCAATTCCTCGGGAGGGGCTACGAGCAGTACTTC. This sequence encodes CASSQFLGRGYEQYF.

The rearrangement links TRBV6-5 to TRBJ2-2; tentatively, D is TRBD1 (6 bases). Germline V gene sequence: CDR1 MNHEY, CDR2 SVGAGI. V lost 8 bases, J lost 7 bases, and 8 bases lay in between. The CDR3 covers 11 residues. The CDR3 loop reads CASQGSGELFF. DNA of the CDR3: TGTGCCAGCCAGGGGAGCGGGGAGCTGTTTTTT.

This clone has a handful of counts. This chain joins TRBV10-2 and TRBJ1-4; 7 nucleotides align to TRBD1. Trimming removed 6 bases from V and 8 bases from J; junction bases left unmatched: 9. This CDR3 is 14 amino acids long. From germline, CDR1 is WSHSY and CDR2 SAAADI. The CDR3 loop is CASSSGTAGEKLFF. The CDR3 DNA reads TGCGCCAGCAGCTCCGGGACAGCAGGAGAAAAACTGTTTTTT.

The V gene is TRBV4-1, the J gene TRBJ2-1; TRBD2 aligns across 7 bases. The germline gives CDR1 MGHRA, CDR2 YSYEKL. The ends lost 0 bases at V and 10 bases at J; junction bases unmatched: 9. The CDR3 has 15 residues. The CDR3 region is CASSQDSSGLGEQFF. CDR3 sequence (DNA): TGCGCCAGCAGCCAAGATTCTAGCGGCCTAGGAGAGCAGTTCTTC.